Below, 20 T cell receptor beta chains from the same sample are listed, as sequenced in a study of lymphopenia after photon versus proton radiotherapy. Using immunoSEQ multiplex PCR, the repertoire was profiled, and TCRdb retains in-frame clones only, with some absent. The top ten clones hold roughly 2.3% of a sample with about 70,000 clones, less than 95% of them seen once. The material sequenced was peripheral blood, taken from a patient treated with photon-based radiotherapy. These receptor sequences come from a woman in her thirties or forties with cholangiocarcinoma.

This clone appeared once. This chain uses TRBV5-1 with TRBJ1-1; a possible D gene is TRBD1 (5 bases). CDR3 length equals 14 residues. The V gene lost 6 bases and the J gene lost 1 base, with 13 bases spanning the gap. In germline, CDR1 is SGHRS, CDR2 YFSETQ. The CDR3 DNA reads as TGCGCCAGCAAGGAGGGGAGGTCGAACACTGAAGCTTTCTTT. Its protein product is CASKEGRSNTEAFF.

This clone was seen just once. CDR3 DNA sequence: TGTGCCAGCAGTGGTATATCGGCAGAAGCTTTCTTT. It translates to CASSGISAEAFF. The chain employs TRBV25-1 and TRBJ1-1; D is unclear. CDR1 MGHDK and CDR2 SYGVNS come from the germline V gene. V was trimmed by 4 bases and J by 8 bases, leaving 11 bases between them. The CDR3 loop spans 12 amino acids.

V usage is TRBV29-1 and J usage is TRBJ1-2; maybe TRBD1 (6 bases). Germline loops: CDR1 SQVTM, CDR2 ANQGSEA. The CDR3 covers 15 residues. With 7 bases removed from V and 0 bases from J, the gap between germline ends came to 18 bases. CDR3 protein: CSGRLGGQTNYGYTF. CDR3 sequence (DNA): TGCAGCGGGCGACTCGGGGGGCAGACTAACTATGGCTACACCTTC.

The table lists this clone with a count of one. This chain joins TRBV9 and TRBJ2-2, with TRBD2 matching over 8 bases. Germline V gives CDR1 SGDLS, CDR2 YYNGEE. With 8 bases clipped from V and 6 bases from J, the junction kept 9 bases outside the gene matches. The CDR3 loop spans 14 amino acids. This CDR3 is CASRPGGPAGELFF. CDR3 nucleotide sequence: TGTGCCAGTCGCCCGGGGGGGCCGGCCGGGGAGCTGTTTTTT.

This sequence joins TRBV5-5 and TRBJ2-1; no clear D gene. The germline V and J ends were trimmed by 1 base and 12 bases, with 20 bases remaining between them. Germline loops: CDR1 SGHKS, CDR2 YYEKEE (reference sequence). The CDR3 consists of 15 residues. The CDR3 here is CASSLTLGTSIGQFF. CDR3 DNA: TGTGCCAGCAGCTTGACGCTCGGTACTTCAATCGGGCAGTTCTTC.

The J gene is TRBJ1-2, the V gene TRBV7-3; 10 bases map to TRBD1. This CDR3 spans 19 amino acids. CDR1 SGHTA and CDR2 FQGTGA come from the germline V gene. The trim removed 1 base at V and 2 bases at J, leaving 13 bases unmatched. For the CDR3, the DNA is TGTGCCAGCAGCTTAAGGTACTGGCGGGACAGGGGTAAGAACTATGGCTACACCTTC. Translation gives CASSLRYWRDRGKNYGYTF.

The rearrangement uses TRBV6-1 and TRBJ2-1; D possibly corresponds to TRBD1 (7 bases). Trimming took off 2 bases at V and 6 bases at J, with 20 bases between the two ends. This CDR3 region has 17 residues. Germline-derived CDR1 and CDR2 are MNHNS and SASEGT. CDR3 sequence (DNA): TGTGCCAGCAGTGAAAAAGGGGGCGGGGTCCTTGGCAATGAGCAGTTCTTC. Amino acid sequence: CASSEKGGGVLGNEQFF.

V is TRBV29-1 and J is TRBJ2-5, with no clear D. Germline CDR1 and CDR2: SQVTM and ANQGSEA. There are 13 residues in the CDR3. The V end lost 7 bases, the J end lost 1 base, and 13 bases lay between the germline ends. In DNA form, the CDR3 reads TGCAGCGCAAACCCGGACGGCCAAGAGACCCAGTACTTC. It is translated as CSANPDGQETQYF.

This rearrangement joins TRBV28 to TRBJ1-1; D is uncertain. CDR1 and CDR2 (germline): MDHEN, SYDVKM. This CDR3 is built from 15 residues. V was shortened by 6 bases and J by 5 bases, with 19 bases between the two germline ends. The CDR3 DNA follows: TGTGCCAGCAGCTTACTTGCCGACGCGGCTACTGAAGCTTTCTTT. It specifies CASSLLADAATEAFF.

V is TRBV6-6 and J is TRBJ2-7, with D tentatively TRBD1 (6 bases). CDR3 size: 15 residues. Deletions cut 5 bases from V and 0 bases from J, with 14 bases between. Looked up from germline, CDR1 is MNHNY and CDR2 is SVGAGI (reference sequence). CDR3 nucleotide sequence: TGTGCCAGCAGTCCCGGGACATCGTCCTCCTACGAGCAGTACTTC. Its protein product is CASSPGTSSSYEQYF.

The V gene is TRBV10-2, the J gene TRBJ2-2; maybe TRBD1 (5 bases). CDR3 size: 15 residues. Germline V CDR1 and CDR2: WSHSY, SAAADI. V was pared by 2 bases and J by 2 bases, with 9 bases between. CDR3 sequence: CASSEIRTNTGELFF. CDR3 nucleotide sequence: TGCGCCAGCAGTGAGATCAGGACAAACACCGGGGAGCTGTTTTTT.

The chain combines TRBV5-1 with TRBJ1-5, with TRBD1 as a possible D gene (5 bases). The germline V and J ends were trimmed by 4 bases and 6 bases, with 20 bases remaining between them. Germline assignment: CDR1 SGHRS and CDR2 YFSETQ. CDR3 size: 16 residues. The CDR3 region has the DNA TGCGCCAGCAGCCTCGCCGGGCTGGGGGAGGGTCAGCCCCAGCATTTT. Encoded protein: CASSLAGLGEGQPQHF.

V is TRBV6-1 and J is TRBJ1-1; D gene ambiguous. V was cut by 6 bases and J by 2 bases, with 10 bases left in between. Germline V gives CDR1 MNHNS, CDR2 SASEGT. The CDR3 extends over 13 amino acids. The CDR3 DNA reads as TGTGCCAGCAGAGTGGTCAGTAACACTGAAGCTTTCTTT. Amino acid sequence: CASRVVSNTEAFF.

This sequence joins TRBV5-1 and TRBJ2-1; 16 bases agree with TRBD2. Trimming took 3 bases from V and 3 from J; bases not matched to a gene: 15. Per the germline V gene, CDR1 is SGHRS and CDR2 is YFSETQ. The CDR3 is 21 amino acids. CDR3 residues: CASSSATGTSGRAYSYNEQFF. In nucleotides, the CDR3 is TGCGCCAGCAGCTCGGCAACCGGGACTAGCGGGAGGGCCTATAGCTACAATGAGCAGTTCTTC.

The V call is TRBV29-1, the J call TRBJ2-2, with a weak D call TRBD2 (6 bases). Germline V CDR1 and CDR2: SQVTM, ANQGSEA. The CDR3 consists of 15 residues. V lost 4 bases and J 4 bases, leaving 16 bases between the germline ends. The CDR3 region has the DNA TGCAGCGTTGGTAGCGGTGTTAGGAGCACCGGGGAGCTGTTTTTT. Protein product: CSVGSGVRSTGELFF.

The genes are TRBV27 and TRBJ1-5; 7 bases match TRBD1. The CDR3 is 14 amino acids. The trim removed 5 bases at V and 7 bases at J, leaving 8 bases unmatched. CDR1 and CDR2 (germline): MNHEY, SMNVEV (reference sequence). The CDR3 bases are TGTGCCAGCAGTGCTGGGAACAGGGGACAGCCCCAGCATTTT. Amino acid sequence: CASSAGNRGQPQHF.

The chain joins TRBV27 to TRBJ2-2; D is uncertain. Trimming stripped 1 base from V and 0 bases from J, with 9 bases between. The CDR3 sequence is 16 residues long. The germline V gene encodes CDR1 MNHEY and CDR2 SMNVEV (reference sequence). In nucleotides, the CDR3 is TGTGCCAGCAGTTTATGGTCTAACTCGAACACCGGGGAGCTGTTTTTT. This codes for CASSLWSNSNTGELFF.

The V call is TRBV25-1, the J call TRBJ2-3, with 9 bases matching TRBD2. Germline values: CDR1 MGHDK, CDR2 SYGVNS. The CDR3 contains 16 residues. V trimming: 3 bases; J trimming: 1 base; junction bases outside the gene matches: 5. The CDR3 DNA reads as TGTGCCAGCAGTGATAAGAGGACTAGCGGCACAGATACGCAGTATTTT. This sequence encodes CASSDKRTSGTDTQYF.

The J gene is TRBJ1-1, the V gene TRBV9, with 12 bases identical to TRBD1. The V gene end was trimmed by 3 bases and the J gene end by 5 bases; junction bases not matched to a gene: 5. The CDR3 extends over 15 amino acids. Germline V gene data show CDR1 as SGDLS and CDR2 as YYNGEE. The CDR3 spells CASSGGTGGATEAFF. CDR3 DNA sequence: TGTGCCAGCAGCGGAGGGACAGGGGGCGCAACTGAAGCTTTCTTT.

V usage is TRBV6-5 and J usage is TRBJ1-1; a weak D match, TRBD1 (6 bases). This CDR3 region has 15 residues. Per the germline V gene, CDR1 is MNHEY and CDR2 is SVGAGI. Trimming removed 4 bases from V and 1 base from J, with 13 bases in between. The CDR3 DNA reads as TGTGCCAGCAGTTCAACCGGAGGGGGGAACACTGAAGCTTTCTTT. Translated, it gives CASSSTGGGNTEAFF.